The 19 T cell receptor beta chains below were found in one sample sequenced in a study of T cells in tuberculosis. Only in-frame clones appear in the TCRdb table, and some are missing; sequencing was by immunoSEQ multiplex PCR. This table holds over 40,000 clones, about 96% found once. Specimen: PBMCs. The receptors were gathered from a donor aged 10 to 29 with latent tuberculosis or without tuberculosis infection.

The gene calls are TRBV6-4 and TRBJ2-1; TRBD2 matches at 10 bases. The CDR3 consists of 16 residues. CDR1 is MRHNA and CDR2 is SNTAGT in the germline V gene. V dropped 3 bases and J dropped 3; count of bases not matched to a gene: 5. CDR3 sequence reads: CASSEETSGDYNEQFF. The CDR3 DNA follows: TGTGCCAGCAGTGAAGAAACTAGCGGGGACTACAATGAGCAGTTCTTC.

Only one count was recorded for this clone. CDR3 bases: TGTGCCAGCAGTGAACAGGGGGTTAACACAGATACGCAGTATTTT. This encodes CASSEQGVNTDTQYF. J is TRBJ2-3 and V is TRBV28, with 8 nucleotides matching TRBD1. Looked up from germline, CDR1 is MDHEN and CDR2 is SYDVKM. The CDR3 is made up of 15 amino acids. V shed 5 bases, J shed 2 bases, and the junction held 6 bases outside the gene matches.

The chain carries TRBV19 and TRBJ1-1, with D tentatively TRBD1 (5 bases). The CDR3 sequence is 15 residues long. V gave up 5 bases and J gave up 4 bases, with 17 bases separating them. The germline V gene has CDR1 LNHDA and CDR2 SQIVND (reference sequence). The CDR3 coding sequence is TGTGCCAGTAGTGTCATCAGGGCTCTTGGCACTGAAGCTTTCTTT. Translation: CASSVIRALGTEAFF.

The CDR3 coding sequence is TGTGCCAGCAGTTTATCAAGCGGGAGCTACGAGCAGTACTTC. This sequence encodes CASSLSSGSYEQYF. The chain has TRBV27 and TRBJ2-7; 8 bases align to TRBD2. Germline lookup yields CDR1 MNHEY and CDR2 SMNVEV (reference sequence). The CDR3 covers 14 residues. The V segment lost 0 bases and the J segment 3 bases; nucleotides outside the gene matches: 1.

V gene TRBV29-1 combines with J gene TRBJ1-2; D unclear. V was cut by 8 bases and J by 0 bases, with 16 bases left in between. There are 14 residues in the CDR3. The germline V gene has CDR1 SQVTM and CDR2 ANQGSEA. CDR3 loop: CSLRRLGANYGYTF. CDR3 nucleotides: TGCAGCCTTAGAAGACTGGGAGCTAACTATGGCTACACCTTC.

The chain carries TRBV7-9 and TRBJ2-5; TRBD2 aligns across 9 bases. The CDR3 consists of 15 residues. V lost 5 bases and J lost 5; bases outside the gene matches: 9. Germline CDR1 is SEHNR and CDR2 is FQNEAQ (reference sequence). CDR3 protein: CASSPQSGGTETQYF. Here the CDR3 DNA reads TGTGCCAGCAGCCCACAGAGCGGGGGGACGGAGACCCAGTACTTC.

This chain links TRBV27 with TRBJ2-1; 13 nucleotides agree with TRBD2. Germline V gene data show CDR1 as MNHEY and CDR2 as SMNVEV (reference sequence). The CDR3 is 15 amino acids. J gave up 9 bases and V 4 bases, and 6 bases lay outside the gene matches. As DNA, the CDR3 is TGTGCCAGCAGTTCCGGACTAGCGGGGGTAGTTGAGCAGTTCTTC. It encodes CASSSGLAGVVEQFF.

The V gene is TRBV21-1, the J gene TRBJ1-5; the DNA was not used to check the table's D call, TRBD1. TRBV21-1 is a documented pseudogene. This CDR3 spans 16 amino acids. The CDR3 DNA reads TGTGCCAGCAGCAAACGGGACAAATATAGCAATCAGCCCCAGCATTTT. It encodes CASSKRDKYSNQPQHF.

For the CDR3, the DNA is TGTGCCAGCAGTGTTGACACCCGAGGGAACTATGGCTACACCTTC. Amino acid sequence: CASSVDTRGNYGYTF. The rearrangement links TRBV6-4 to TRBJ1-2; the D is unclear. The CDR3 covers 15 residues. Between the trimmed V and J ends, which lost 4 bases and 2 bases, there was a span of 14 bases. Looked up from germline, CDR1 is MRHNA and CDR2 is SNTAGT.

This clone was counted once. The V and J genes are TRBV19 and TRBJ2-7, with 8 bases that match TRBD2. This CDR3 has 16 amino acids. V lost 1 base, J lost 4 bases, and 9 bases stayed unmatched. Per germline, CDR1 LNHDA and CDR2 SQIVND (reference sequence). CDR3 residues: CASSIVPGGPNYEQYF. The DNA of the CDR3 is TGTGCCAGTAGTATAGTCCCGGGGGGGCCGAATTACGAGCAGTACTTC.

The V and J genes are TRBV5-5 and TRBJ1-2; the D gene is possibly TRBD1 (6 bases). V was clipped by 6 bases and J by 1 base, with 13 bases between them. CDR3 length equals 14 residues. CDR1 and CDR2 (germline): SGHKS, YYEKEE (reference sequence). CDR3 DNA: TGTGCCAGCAACCGGGACAATAATAACTATGGCTACACCTTC. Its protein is CASNRDNNNYGYTF.

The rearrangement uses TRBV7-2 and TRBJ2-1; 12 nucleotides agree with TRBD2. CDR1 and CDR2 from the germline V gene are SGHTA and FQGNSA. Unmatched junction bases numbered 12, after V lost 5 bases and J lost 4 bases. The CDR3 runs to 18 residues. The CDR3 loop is CASSLSTGLAGPYNEQFF. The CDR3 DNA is TGTGCCAGCAGCCTCAGTACCGGACTAGCGGGGCCTTACAATGAGCAGTTCTTC.

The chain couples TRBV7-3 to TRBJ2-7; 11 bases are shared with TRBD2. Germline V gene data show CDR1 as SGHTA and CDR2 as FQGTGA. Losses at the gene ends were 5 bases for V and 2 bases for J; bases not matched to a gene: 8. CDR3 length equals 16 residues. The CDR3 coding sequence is TGTGCCAGCAGCCTTCTAGCGGGGGGACCCCCCTACGAGCAGTACTTC. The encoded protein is CASSLLAGGPPYEQYF.

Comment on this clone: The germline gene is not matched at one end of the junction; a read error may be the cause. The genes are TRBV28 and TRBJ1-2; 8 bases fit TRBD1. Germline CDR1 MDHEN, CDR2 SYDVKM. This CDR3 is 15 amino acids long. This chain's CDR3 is CASTLGQGALYGYTF. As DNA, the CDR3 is TGTGCCAGCACTTTAGGGCAGGGGGCTCTCTATGGCTACACCTTC.

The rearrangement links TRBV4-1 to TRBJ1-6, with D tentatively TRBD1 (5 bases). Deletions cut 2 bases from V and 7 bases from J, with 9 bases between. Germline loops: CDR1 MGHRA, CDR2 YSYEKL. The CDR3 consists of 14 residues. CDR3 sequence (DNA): TGCGCCAGCAGCCAACCCAGGGAAAATTCACCCCTCCACTTT. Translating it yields CASSQPRENSPLHF.

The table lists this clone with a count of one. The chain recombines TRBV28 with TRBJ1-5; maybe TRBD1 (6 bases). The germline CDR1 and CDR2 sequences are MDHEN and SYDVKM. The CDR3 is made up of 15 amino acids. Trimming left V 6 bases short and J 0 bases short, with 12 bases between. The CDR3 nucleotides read TGTGCCAGCAGGCGGGCACAGGGTAGCAATCAGCCCCAGCATTTT. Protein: CASRRAQGSNQPQHF. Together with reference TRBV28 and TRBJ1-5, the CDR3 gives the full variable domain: DVKVTQSSRYLVKRTGEKVFLECVQDMDHENMFWYRQDPGLGLRLIYFSYDVKMKEKGDIPEGYSVSREKKERFSLILESASTNQTSMYLCASRRAQGSNQPQHFGDGTRLSIL.

CDR3 DNA: TGTGCCAGCAGCCCCGCCGGACAGACCTCTGGAAACACCATATATTTT. This translates into CASSPAGQTSGNTIYF. V and J are TRBV28 and TRBJ1-3, with D possibly matching TRBD1 (6 bases). Trimming left V 6 bases short and J 0 bases short, with 15 bases between. CDR3 length equals 16 residues. Germline V lookup: CDR1 MDHEN, CDR2 SYDVKM.

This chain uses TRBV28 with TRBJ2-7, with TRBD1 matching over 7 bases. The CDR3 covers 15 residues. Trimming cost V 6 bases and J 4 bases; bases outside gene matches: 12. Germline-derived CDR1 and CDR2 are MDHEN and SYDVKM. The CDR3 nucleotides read TGTGCCAGCAGGCAAGGGACAGATCAGATTTACGAGCAGTACTTC. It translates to CASRQGTDQIYEQYF.

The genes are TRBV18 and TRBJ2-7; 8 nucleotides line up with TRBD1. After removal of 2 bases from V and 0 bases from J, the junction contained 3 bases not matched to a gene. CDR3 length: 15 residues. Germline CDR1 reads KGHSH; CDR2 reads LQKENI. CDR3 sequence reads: CASSPKQGGSYEQYF. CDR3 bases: TGTGCCAGCTCACCAAAACAGGGGGGCTCCTACGAGCAGTACTTC.